One and the same sample provided the 10 T cell receptor beta chains below, sequenced in a study of T cell repertoires in cytomegalovirus infection. TCRdb independently ran MiXCR on the reads; one entry per CDR3 protein. The sample yields approximately 120,000 distinct CDR3 sequences, around 28% seen once. Their cognate antigens are unknown. Here the sequenced sample was CD8+ T cells from cultured PBMCs, taken from culture after CMV antigen stimulation. These TCRs come from a human donor in good health (CMV status not recorded). Some clones in this sample may be carry-over from other donors' samples.

On this clonotype itself: The junction does not match germline at one end; this may be a read error. DNA for the CDR3: TGTGCCACCAGCAGAGATATTGGGACAGGCACTGGTGCCAACGTCCTGACTTTC. Protein sequence: CATSRDIGTGTGANVLTF. V is TRBV15 and J is TRBJ2-6, with TRBD1 identical over 8 bases. The CDR3 has 18 residues. Germline V gene lookup returns CDR1 LNHNV and CDR2 YYDKDF (reference sequence).

In this sample, this clonotype turned up a few times. V usage is TRBV7-9 and J usage is TRBJ2-7, with 8 bases aligning to TRBD1. CDR1 is SEHNR, CDR2 FQNEAQ, per germline (reference sequence). J gave up 6 bases and V 4 bases, and 8 bases lay outside the gene matches. CDR3 size: 14 residues. The CDR3 nucleotides read TGTGCCAGCAGCTCCCGGGACAGGCCCTCCGAGCAGTACTTC. Protein sequence: CASSSRDRPSEQYF. Based on the CDR3 plus reference TRBV7-9 and TRBJ2-7, the full variable domain is DTGVSQNPRHKITKRGQNVTFRCDPISEHNRLYWYRQTLGQGPEFLTYFQNEAQLEKSRLLSDRFSAERPKGSFSTLEIQRTEQGDSAMYLCASSSRDRPSEQYFGPGTRLTVT.

CDR3 nucleotides: TGCAGTGCCCTAGACTATGACTCCTACAATGAGCAGTTCTTC. It specifies CSALDYDSYNEQFF. The V gene is TRBV20-1, the J gene TRBJ2-1, with D tentatively TRBD2 (5 bases). Per the germline V gene, CDR1 is DFQATT and CDR2 is SNEGSKA (reference sequence). V shed 6 bases and J shed 0 bases, with 12 bases lying between them. CDR3 length: 14 residues.

The gene calls are TRBV6-2 or TRBV6-3 and TRBJ2-1; D is perhaps TRBD2 (5 bases). V lost 0 bases and J 6 bases, leaving 6 bases between the germline ends. The CDR3 is made up of 13 amino acids. Germline V CDR1 and CDR2: MNHEY, SVGEGT. CDR3 residues: CASSYSAGNEQFF. CDR3 coding DNA: TGTGCCAGCAGTTACTCGGCGGGCAATGAGCAGTTCTTC.

This clonotype was counted only a few times. V and J are TRBV6-6 and TRBJ1-1; no firm D call. This CDR3 has 13 residues. The V gene's germline CDR1 is MNHNY and CDR2 SVGAGI (reference sequence). V lost 7 bases to trimming and J lost 4 bases, with 13 bases between them. CDR3 sequence (DNA): TGTGCCAGCACCCTGGGAAGGAGCACTGAAGCTTTCTTT. Protein sequence: CASTLGRSTEAFF.

This chain uses TRBV7-9 with TRBJ1-3, with D unresolved. The CDR3 runs 11 residues. Trimming removed 5 bases at V and 7 bases at J, with 6 bases between. Germline V gene data show CDR1 as SEHNR and CDR2 as FQNEAQ (reference sequence). In DNA, the CDR3 is TGTGCCAGCAGCCGCGCCAACACCATATATTTT. Translating it yields CASSRANTIYF.

This rearrangement joins TRBV11-2 to TRBJ1-6; 11 bases align to TRBD1. J was trimmed by 5 bases and V by 4 bases; bases with no gene match: 1. The CDR3 is 15 residues long. Per the germline V gene, CDR1 is SGHAT and CDR2 is FQNNGV. CDR3 loop: CASSWDRGNNSPLHF. Here the CDR3 DNA reads TGTGCCAGCAGCTGGGACAGGGGGAATAATTCACCCCTCCACTTT.

This clonotype has ten or more counts. The chain couples TRBV7-9 to TRBJ2-1; D may correspond to TRBD1 or TRBD2 (6 bases each). V was clipped by 1 base and J by 5 bases, with 15 bases between them. The CDR3 consists of 16 residues. CDR1 SEHNR and CDR2 FQNEAQ come from the germline V gene (reference sequence). CDR3 residues: CASSLVGGWHHNEQFF. The CDR3 region has the DNA TGTGCCAGCAGCTTAGTAGGGGGGTGGCACCACAATGAGCAGTTCTTC.

This clonotype occurred many times. The chain couples TRBV19 to TRBJ1-1, with D possibly TRBD1 on 5 matching bases. V lost 5 bases, J lost 12 bases, and 16 bases lay in between. The CDR3 spans 12 residues. Germline CDR1 and CDR2: LNHDA and SQIVND (reference sequence). CDR3 sequence (DNA): TGTGCCAGTAGTCTGAACCAGGGTGTGACTTTCTTT. Translating gives CASSLNQGVTFF.

The chain couples TRBV5-3 to TRBJ2-1; D is uncertain. TRBV5-3 is treated as an ORF (open reading frame) with a function not yet certain. The V gene lost 8 bases and the J gene lost 0 bases, with 12 bases spanning the gap. The length of the CDR3 is 14 residues. This CDR3 is CASSPRISYNEQFF. The CDR3 bases are TGTGCCAGCAGCCCCCGTATCTCCTACAATGAGCAGTTCTTC.